What follows are 16 T cell receptor beta chains derived from one specimen sequenced in a study of T cells in women clearing cervical HPV infection listed by TCRdb under 2018. Libraries were prepared through the immunoSEQ multiplex PCR assay. The table comes from immuneACCESS by way of TCRdb, which keeps in-frame sequences with V and J called. Part of the clones is missing from these tables; in studies checked, under half for an unresolved V gene and the rest for unknown reasons. This sample's table has entries for 31,000 or so clones. The biggest ten clones account for 6% to 7% of the sample. The source material was blood buffy coat. These receptors originate from a woman between 18 and 70 years old with a cervical HPV16 infection that either progressed to CIN3+ or cleared (not recorded which).

Note on this clone: The missing CDR3 end, 3 residues past where the read stops, is filled in from the germline J gene. This chain uses TRBV7-3 with TRBJ1-5; D is ambiguous. This CDR3 has 13 residues. V was trimmed by 5 bases and J by 2 bases, leaving 7 bases between them. From germline, CDR1 is SGHTA and CDR2 FQGTGA. The CDR3 sequence: CASSVQGNQPQHF. CDR3 DNA (partial): TGTGCCAGCAGCGTTCAGGGCAATCAGCCC.

A remark on this clone: The read halts 3 residues ahead of the CDR3 end, with the missing end drawn from the germline J gene. The chain links TRBV7-6 to TRBJ2-3; 11 bases are a match to TRBD2. CDR3 size: 15 residues. The germline V gene has CDR1 SGHVS and CDR2 FNYEAQ. The sequenced CDR3 bases are TGTGCCAGCAGCTTAGAGGCTCGGACTAGCGGGACG. This encodes CASSLEARTSGT. The CDR3 in full is CASSLEARTSGTQYF. The whole variable domain, filled in from reference TRBV7-6 and TRBJ2-3, reads GAGVSQSPRYKVTKRGQDVALRCDPISGHVSLYWYRQALGQGPEFLTYFNYEAQQDKSGLPNDRFSAERPEGSISTLTIQRTEQRDSAMYRCASSLEARTSGTQYFGPGTRLTVL.

Remarks on this clone: The read ends 3 residues before the CDR3 terminus; that terminus is restored from the germline J gene. V is TRBV18 and J is TRBJ1-1, with TRBD1 matching over 7 bases. The CDR3 has 13 residues. Germline V CDR1 and CDR2: KGHSH, LQKENI. The ends lost 6 bases at V and 1 base at J; junction bases unmatched: 2. The CDR3 bases that were read are TGTGCCAGCTCTGACAGGGAGAACACTGAA. Translated: CASSDRENTE. The whole CDR3 is CASSDRENTEAFF.

Worth noting for this clone: Read coverage stops 3 residues before the CDR3 terminus; the germline J gene supplies the remainder. The chain carries TRBV10-3 and TRBJ2-7, with D maybe TRBD2 (6 bases). Trimming shortened V by 9 bases and J by 3 bases, and 15 bases separated the two germline ends. The CDR3 runs 13 residues. CDR1 and CDR2 (germline): ENHRY, SYGVKD. The CDR3 DNA, read in part, is TGTGCCATGAGGGTGCGGGAAGGCTACGAG. It encodes CAMRVREGYE. The complete CDR3 reads CAMRVREGYEQYF.

For this clone: The CDR3 is cut off 3 residues early in the read; its end comes from the germline J gene. The gene calls are TRBV20-1 and TRBJ2-1; D is possibly TRBD2 (7 bases). Germline CDR1 is DFQATT and CDR2 is SNEGSKA (reference sequence). The CDR3 loop spans 14 amino acids. V shed 7 bases and J shed 4 bases, with 17 bases lying between them. Incomplete CDR3 DNA: TGCAGTGTGAGGGGGGGTCAGTTTTACAATGAG. This gives the protein CSVRGGQFYNE. The complete CDR3 reads CSVRGGQFYNEQFF.

To note about this clone: The read ends 3 residues early relative to the CDR3; the germline J gene fills the gap. This chain uses TRBV7-8 with TRBJ1-5; TRBD1 is a possible D gene (5 bases). Trimming cost V 4 bases and J 7 bases, with 14 bases left between them. The V gene's germline CDR1 is SGHVS and CDR2 FQNEAQ. This CDR3 comprises 14 residues. The chain's CDR3 is CASSSSRVGQPQHF. The part of the CDR3 DNA that was read is TGTGCCAGCAGCTCTTCCAGGGTAGGGCAGCCC.

Concerning this clone itself: The observed sequence ends 3 residues before the CDR3 terminus, with the missing tail filled in from the germline J gene. The chain uses TRBV5-4 and TRBJ2-1; D is uncertain. Germline V gene data show CDR1 as SGHNT and CDR2 as YYREEE (reference sequence). The CDR3 loop spans 12 amino acids. The V gene lost 1 base and the J gene lost 7 bases, with 6 bases spanning the gap. CDR3 bases read: TGTGCCAGCAGCTTGACCGGGAATGAG. Its translation is CASSLTGNE. The complete CDR3 sequence is CASSLTGNEQFF.

With regard to this clone: The read gets to within 3 residues of the CDR3 end, and the germline J gene fills in the rest. The chain recombines TRBV6-2 or TRBV6-3 with TRBJ1-1; possible D gene TRBD1, 6 bases. V lost 6 bases to trimming and J lost 4 bases, with 15 bases between them. The CDR3 loop spans 14 amino acids. Germline CDR1 is MNHEY and CDR2 is SVGEGT. The sequenced CDR3 bases are TGTGCCAGCAGAAACAGGGTTGTGGGCACTGAA. It is translated as CASRNRVVGTE. The CDR3 as a whole reads CASRNRVVGTEAFF.

Worth noting for this clone: The CDR3 goes on 3 residues after the read ends, and that part is filled in from the germline J gene. This sequence joins TRBV2 and TRBJ1-2; D uncertain. The V end was cut by 6 bases, the J end by 0 bases, with 11 bases between. CDR1 is SNHLY, CDR2 FYNNEI, per germline. This CDR3 has 14 residues. The CDR3 DNA, read in part, is TGTGCCAGCAGGATAAGGCTCACTAACTATGGC. Translating it yields CASRIRLTNYG. The full CDR3 protein is CASRIRLTNYGYTF.

Comment on this clone: Read sequence stops 3 residues before the CDR3 end, and the germline J gene provides the missing end. This rearrangement joins TRBV2 to TRBJ2-4; 8 bases are shared with TRBD1. This CDR3 comprises 17 residues. The germline CDR1 and CDR2 sequences are SNHLY and FYNNEI. Partial CDR3 DNA: TGTGCCAGCAGTGAGGGAGGAGGAACAGGGGGTCTCTATGGT. This translates into CASSEGGGTGGLYG. The whole CDR3 sequence is CASSEGGGTGGLYGQYF.

CDR3 DNA, as far as it was read: TGTGCCAGCAGTTTACGGGGACACTCATACGAG. Protein sequence: CASSLRGHSYE. The whole CDR3 protein reads CASSLRGHSYEQYF. The chain carries TRBV28 and TRBJ2-7, with D maybe TRBD1 (6 bases). The CDR3 extends 3 residues past the end of the read, so its final part is completed from the germline J gene. The CDR3 is 14 residues long. Trimming cost V 2 bases and J 4 bases, with 12 bases left between them. In germline, CDR1 is MDHEN, CDR2 SYDVKM.

Remarks on this clone: The read halts 3 residues ahead of the CDR3 end, with the missing end drawn from the germline J gene. The gene calls are TRBV2 and TRBJ1-1, with 7 bases matching TRBD1. CDR3 length: 13 residues. Germline CDR1 reads SNHLY; CDR2 reads FYNNEI. The V and J ends lost 6 bases and 4 bases, in that order; junction bases with no gene match: 5. CDR3 protein: CASSAQGLTEAFF. Incomplete CDR3 DNA: TGTGCCAGCAGCGCACAGGGGCTCACTGAA.

Concerning this clone itself: The CDR3 extends 3 residues past the end of the read, so its final part is completed from the germline J gene. The chain links TRBV6-2 or TRBV6-3 to TRBJ1-1; D remains ambiguous. The length of the CDR3 is 12 residues. Looked up from germline, CDR1 is MNHEY and CDR2 is SVGEGT. CDR3 region: CASSYAALIAFF. The sequenced part of the CDR3 DNA is TGTGCCAGCAGTTACGCAGCGTTGATA.

About this clone itself: The read falls 3 residues short of the CDR3 end, and the missing part is taken from the germline J gene. This rearrangement joins TRBV3-1 (or the pseudogene TRBV3-2) to TRBJ2-7; D is perhaps TRBD2 (5 bases). V was cut by 0 bases and J by 3 bases, with 12 bases left in between. This CDR3 is 15 amino acids long. The germline CDR1 and CDR2 sequences are LGHDT and YNNKEL (reference sequence). The CDR3 here is CASSQDFRGFYEQYF. The part of the CDR3 DNA that was read is TGTGCCAGCAGCCAAGATTTCCGGGGATTCTACGAG.

As regards this clone: The CDR3 goes on 3 residues after the read ends, and that part is filled in from the germline J gene. The rearrangement joins TRBV19 to TRBJ2-4; 8 nucleotides match TRBD1. This CDR3 spans 15 amino acids. Per the germline V gene, CDR1 is LNHDA and CDR2 is SQIVND (reference sequence). The CDR3 DNA, read in part, is TGTGCCAGTACCGACAGGGGAACAACTAACTATGGT. Translated, it gives CASTDRGTTNYG. The full CDR3 protein is CASTDRGTTNYGQYF.

Worth noting for this clone: The read gets to within 3 residues of the CDR3 end, and the germline J gene fills in the rest. This sequence joins TRBV30 and TRBJ1-4; D is possibly TRBD1 (5 bases). Germline V gives CDR1 GTSNPN, CDR2 SVGIG (reference sequence). The CDR3 loop spans 14 amino acids. The CDR3 reads CAWKEDSGANVLFF. The sequenced CDR3 bases are TGTGCCTGGAAGGAAGACTCTGGGGCCAACGTA.